One sample yielded the 3 T cell receptor beta chains listed below, sequenced in a study of cytomegalovirus exposure and HLA in healthy donors. Both 60 Vbeta primers and 13 Jbeta primers went into the PCR. TCRdb keeps only in-frame clones here, not all; method: immunoSEQ multiplex PCR. The sample consists of more than 95,000 clones, roughly 80% of them appearing once. The sample taken for sequencing was PBMCs. All receptors come from a young man in good health and CMV-seropositive.

The gene calls are TRBV6-1 and TRBJ2-1; 11 bases fit TRBD1. After removal of 7 bases from V and 7 bases from J, the junction contained 9 bases not matched to a gene. CDR1 and CDR2 (germline): MNHNS, SASEGT. This CDR3 has 15 residues. The CDR3 sequence is CASTGTGGNLNEQFF. Here the CDR3 DNA reads TGTGCCAGCACGGGGACAGGGGGAAATCTAAATGAGCAGTTCTTC.

The V gene is TRBV28, the J gene TRBJ2-5, with D possibly being TRBD1 (5 bases). Germline V gene lookup returns CDR1 MDHEN and CDR2 SYDVKM. Trimming took 9 bases from V and 5 from J, leaving 19 bases between them. This CDR3 is 14 amino acids long. CDR3 region: CARPLQGFEETQYF. The DNA for the CDR3 is TGTGCCAGGCCACTCCAGGGCTTCGAGGAGACCCAGTACTTC.

The gene calls are TRBV6-5 and TRBJ2-4; 8 bases align to TRBD1. Germline CDR1 and CDR2: MNHEY and SVGAGI. After removal of 6 bases from V and 3 bases from J, the junction contained 4 bases not matched to a gene. The CDR3 covers 14 residues. The CDR3 nucleotides read TGTGCCAGCAGGCCGACAGGGGTCAAAAACATTCAGTACTTC. It is translated as CASRPTGVKNIQYF.